This T cell receptor beta chain comes out of a study of blood T cell repertoires in COVID-19. For the study at large: Nucleic acid was either cDNA or gDNA, and it came from T cells, B-cell-depleted T cells, or PBMCs.

This study enrolled people aged about 18 to 100 from about 26 US geographic areas. Individuals in the exposed group had encountered a COVID-19 case within 2 weeks preceding study entry. How the authors handled the data: By means of reference gene primer amplification, nucleated cell counts were estimated. Profiling relied on immunoSEQ multiplex PCR, and the TCRdb table lists in-frame clones only, not all of them. V, J and clone size derive from that table, while D and trimming were established from the DNA sequence. The repertoire includes fewer than 350,000 clones, roughly 85% of them detected once, and under 2% sits in the top ten. The CDR3 consists of 15 residues. Trimming stripped 7 bases from V and 4 bases from J, with 17 bases between.

This clonotype was obtained from a woman between 25 and 40 years old who had been exposed to COVID-19. The source material was PBMCs or T cells enriched from blood (not recorded which). The chain employs TRBV23-1 and TRBJ1-5; TRBD1 might be the D (6 bases). TRBV23-1 is noted as an ORF with a role that remains uncertain. The CDR3 loop is CASTLRQVGNQPQHF. The DNA for the CDR3 is TGCGCCAGCACCCTCCGACAGGTAGGGAATCAGCCCCAGCATTTT.